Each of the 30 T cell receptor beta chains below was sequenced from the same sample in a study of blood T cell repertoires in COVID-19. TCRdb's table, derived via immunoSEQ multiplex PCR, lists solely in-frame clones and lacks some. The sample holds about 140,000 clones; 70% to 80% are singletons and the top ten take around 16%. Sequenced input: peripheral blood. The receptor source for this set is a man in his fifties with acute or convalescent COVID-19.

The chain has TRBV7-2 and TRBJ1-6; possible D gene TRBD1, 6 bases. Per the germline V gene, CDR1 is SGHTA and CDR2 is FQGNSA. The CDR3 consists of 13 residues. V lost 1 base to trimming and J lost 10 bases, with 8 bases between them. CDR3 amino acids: CASSLGGGSPLHF. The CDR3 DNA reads TGTGCCAGCAGCTTAGGAGGGGGATCACCCCTCCACTTT.

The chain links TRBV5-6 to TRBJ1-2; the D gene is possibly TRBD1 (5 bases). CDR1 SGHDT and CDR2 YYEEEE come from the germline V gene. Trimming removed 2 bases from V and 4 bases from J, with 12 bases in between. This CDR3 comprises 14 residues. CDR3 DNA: TGTGCCAGCAGCTTAGTTTGGGGGGGCTATGGCTACACCTTC. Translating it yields CASSLVWGGYGYTF. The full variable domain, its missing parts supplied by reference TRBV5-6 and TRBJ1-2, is DAGVTQSPTHLIKTRGQQVTLRCSPKSGHDTVSWYQQALGQGPQFIFQYYEEEERQRGNFPDRFSGHQFPNYSSELNVNALLLGDSALYLCASSLVWGGYGYTFGSGTRLTVV.

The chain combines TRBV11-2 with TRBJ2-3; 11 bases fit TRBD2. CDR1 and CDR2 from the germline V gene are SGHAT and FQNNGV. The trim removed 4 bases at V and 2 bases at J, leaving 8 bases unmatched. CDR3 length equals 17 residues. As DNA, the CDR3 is TGTGCCAGCAGCTCAGGGGGACTAGCGGCCTCCACAGATACGCAGTATTTT. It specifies CASSSGGLAASTDTQYF. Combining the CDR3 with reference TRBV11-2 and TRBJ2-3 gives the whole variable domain EAGVAQSPRYKIIEKRQSVAFWCNPISGHATLYWYQQILGQGPKLLIQFQNNGVVDDSQLPKDRFSAERLKGVDSTLKIQPAKLEDSAVYLCASSSGGLAASTDTQYFGPGTRLTVL.

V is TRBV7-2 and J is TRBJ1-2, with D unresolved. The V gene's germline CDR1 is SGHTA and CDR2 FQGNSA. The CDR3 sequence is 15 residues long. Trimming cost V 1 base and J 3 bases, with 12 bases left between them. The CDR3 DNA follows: TGTGCCAGCAGCTTAGAACGGGGTCGGGACTATGGCTACACCTTC. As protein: CASSLERGRDYGYTF.

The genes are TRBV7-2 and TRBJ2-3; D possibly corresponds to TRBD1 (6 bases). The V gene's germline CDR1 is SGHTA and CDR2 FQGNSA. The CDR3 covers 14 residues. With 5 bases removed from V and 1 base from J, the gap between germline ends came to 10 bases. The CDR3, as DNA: TGTGCCAGCAGCACCCGGACAGGCACAGATACGCAGTATTTT. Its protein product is CASSTRTGTDTQYF. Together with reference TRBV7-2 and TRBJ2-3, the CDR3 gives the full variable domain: GAGVSQSPSNKVTEKGKDVELRCDPISGHTALYWYRQSLGQGLEFLIYFQGNSAPDKSGLPSDRFSAERTGGSVSTLTIQRTQQEDSAVYLCASSTRTGTDTQYFGPGTRLTVL.

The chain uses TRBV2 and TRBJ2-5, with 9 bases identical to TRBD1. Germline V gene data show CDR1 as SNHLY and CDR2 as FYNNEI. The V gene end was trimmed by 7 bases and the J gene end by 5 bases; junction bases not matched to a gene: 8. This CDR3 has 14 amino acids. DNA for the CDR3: TGTGCCAGCAAGGCTGGACAGGGGACGGAGACCCAGTACTTC. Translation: CASKAGQGTETQYF.

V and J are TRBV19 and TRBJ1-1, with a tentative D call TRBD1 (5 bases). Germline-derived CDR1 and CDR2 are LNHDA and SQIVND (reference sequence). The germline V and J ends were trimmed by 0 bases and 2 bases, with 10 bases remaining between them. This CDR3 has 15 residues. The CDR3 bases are TGTGCCAGTAGTATAGACACGACAGTTAACACTGAAGCTTTCTTT. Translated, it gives CASSIDTTVNTEAFF.

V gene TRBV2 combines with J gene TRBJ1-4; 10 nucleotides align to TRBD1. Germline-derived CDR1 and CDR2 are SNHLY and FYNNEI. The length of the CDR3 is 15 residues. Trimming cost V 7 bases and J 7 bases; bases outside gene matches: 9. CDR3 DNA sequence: TGTGCCAGCAATCCCCCGGGACAGGGGAGTGAAAAACTGTTTTTT. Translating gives CASNPPGQGSEKLFF.

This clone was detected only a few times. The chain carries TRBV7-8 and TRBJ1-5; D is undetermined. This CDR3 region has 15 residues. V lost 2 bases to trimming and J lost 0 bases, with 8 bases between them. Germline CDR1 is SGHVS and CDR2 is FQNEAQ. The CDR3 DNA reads TGTGCCAGCAGCTTAAGGAGTAATAGCAATCAGCCCCAGCATTTT. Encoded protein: CASSLRSNSNQPQHF.

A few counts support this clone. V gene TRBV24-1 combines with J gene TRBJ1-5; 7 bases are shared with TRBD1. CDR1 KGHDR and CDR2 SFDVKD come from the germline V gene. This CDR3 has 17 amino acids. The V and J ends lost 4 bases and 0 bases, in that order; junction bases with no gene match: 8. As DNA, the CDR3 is TGTGCCACCAGTGACCAAACAGGGGACATTAGCAATCAGCCCCAGCATTTT. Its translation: CATSDQTGDISNQPQHF.

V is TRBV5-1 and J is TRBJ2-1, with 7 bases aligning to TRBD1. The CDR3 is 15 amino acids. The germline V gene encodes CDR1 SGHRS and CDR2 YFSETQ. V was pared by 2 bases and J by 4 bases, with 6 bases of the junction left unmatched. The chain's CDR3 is CASSFGPGGYNEQFF. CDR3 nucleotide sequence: TGCGCCAGCAGCTTCGGCCCAGGGGGTTACAATGAGCAGTTCTTC.

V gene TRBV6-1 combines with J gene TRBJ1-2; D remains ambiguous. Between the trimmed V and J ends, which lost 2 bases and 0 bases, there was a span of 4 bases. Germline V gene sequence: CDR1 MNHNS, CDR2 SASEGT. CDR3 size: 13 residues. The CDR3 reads CASSEIANYGYTF. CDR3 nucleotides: TGTGCCAGCAGTGAAATAGCTAACTATGGCTACACCTTC.

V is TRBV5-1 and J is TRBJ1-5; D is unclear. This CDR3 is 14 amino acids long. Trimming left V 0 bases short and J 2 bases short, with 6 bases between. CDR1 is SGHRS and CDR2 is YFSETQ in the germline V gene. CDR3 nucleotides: TGCGCCAGCAGCTTGGGGGAGGGCAATCAGCCCCAGCATTTT. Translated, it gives CASSLGEGNQPQHF.

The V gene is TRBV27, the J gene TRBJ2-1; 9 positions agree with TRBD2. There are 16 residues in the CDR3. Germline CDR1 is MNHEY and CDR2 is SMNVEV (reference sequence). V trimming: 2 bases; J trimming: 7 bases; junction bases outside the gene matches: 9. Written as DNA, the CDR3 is TGTGCCAGCAGTTTAATGGCGTCTAGCGGGGTTAATGAGCAGTTCTTC. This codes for CASSLMASSGVNEQFF.

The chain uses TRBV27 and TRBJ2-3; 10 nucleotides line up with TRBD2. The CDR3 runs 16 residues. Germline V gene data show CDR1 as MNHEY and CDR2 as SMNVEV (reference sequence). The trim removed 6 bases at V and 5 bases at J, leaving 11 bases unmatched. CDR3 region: CASRLLTSGELDTQYF. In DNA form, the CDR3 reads TGTGCCAGCAGACTTCTCACTAGCGGGGAGCTAGATACGCAGTATTTT.

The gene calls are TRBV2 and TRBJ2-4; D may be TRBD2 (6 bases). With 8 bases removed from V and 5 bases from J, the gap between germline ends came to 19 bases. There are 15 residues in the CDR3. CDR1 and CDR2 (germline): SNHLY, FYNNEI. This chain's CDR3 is CASRPAGHRQNIQYF. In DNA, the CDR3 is TGTGCCAGCCGACCAGCGGGTCACAGACAAAACATTCAGTACTTC.

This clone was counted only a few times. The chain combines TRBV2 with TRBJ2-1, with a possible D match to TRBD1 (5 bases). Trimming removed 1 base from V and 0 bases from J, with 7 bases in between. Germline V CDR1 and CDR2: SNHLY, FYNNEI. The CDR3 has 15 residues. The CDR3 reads CASSEGQSSYNEQFF. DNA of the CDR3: TGTGCCAGCAGTGAAGGACAGAGCTCCTACAATGAGCAGTTCTTC. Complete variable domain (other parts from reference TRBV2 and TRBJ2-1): EPEVTQTPSHQVTQMGQEVILRCVPISNHLYFYWYRQILGQKVEFLVSFYNNEISEKSEIFDDQFSVERPDGSNFTLKIRSTKLEDSAMYFCASSEGQSSYNEQFFGPGTRLTVL.

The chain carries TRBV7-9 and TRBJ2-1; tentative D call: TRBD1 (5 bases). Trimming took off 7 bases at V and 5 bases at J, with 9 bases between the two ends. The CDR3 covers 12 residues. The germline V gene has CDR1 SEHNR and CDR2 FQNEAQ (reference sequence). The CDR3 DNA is TGTGCCAGCATCGACAGAGACAATGAGCAGTTCTTC. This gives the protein CASIDRDNEQFF.

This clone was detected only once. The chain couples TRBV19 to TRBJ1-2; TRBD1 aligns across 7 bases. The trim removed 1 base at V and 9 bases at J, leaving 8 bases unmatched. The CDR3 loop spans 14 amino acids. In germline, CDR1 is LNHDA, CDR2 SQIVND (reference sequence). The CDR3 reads CASSIGGQPVRYTF. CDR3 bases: TGTGCCAGTAGTATAGGGGGACAGCCGGTTCGCTACACCTTC.

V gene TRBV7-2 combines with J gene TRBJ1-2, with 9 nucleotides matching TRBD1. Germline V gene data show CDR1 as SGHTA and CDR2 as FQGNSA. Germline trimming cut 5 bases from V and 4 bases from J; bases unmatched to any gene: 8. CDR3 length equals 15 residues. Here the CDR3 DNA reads TGTGCCAGCAGCCCCTCGGGACAGGGCACCTATGGCTACACCTTC. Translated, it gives CASSPSGQGTYGYTF.

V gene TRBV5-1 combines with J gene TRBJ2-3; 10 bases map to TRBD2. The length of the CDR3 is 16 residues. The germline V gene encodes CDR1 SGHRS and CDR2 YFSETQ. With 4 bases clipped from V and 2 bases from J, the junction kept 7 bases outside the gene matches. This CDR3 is CASSPAGGAFTDTQYF. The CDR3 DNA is TGCGCCAGCAGCCCAGCGGGGGGGGCATTCACAGATACGCAGTATTTT.

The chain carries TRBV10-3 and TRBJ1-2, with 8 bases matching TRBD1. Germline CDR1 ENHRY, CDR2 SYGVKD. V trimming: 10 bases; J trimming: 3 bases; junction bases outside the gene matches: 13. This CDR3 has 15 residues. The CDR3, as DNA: TGTGCCACCACGGGTAGGCCGACAGGGGACTATGGCTACACCTTC. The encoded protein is CATTGRPTGDYGYTF.

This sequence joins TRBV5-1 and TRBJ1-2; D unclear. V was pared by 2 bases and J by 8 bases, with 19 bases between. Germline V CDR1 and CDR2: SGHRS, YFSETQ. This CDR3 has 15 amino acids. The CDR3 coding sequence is TGCGCCAGCAGCTTCGGAGGTGCGGAAAAGAGAGGCTACACCTTC. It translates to CASSFGGAEKRGYTF.

The CDR3 region has the DNA TGCGCCAGCAGCACATCTCCCCTAGCGGGGGGGCTTCGAGAGACCCAGTACTTC. Encoded protein: CASSTSPLAGGLRETQYF. The rearrangement joins TRBV5-1 to TRBJ2-5; TRBD2 aligns across 12 bases. V shed 4 bases and J 4 bases; nucleotides not matched to a gene: 14. This CDR3 is built from 18 residues. The V gene's germline CDR1 is SGHRS and CDR2 YFSETQ.

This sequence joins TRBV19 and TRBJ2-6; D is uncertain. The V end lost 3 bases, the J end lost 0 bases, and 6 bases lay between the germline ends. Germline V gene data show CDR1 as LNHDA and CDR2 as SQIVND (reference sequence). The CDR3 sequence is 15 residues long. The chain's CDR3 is CASSMESSGANVLTF. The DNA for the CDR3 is TGTGCCAGTAGTATGGAGAGCTCTGGGGCCAACGTCCTGACTTTC. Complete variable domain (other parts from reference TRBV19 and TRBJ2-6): DGGITQSPKYLFRKEGQNVTLSCEQNLNHDAMYWYRQDPGQGLRLIYYSQIVNDFQKGDIAEGYSVSREKKESFPLTVTSAQKNPTAFYLCASSMESSGANVLTFGAGSRLTVL.

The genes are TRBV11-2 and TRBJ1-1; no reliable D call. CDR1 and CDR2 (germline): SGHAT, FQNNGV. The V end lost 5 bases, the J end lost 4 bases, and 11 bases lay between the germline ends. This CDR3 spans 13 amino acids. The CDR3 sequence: CASSPSWSTEAFF. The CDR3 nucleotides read TGTGCCAGCAGCCCCTCGTGGAGCACTGAAGCTTTCTTT.

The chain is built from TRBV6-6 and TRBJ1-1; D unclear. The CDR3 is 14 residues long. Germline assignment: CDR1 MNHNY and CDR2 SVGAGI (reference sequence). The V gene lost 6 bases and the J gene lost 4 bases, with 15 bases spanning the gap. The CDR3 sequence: CASRPGGGFTEAFF. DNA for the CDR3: TGTGCCAGCAGACCCGGAGGAGGGTTCACTGAAGCTTTCTTT.

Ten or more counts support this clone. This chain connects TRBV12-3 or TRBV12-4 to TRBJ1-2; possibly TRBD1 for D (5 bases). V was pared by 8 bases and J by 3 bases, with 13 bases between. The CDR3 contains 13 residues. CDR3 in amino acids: CASGSDSDYGYTF. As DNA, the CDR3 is TGTGCCAGCGGCTCTGACAGCGACTATGGCTACACCTTC.

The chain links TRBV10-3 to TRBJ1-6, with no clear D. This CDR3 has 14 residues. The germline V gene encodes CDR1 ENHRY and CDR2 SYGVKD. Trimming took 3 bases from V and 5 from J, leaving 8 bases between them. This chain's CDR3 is CAISDGVNNSPLHF. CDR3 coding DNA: TGTGCCATCAGTGATGGAGTCAATAATTCACCCCTCCACTTT.

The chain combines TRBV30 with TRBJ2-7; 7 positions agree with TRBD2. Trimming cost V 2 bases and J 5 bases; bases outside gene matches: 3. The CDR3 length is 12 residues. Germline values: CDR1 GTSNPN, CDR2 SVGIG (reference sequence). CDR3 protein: CAWSSRGDEQYF. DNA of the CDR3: TGTGCCTGGAGTTCCCGGGGGGACGAGCAGTACTTC.